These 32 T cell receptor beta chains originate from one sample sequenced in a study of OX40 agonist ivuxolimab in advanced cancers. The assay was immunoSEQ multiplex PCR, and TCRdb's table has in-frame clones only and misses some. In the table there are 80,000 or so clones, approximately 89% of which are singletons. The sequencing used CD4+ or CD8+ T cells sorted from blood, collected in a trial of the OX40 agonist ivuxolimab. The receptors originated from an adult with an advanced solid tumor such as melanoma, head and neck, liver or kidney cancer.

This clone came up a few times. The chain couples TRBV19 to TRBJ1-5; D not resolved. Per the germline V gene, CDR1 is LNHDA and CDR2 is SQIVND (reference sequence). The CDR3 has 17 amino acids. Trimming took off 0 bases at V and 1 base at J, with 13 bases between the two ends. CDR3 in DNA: TGTGCCAGTAGTATAGATCTGGAGGGTGGCAGCAATCAGCCCCAGCATTTT. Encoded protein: CASSIDLEGGSNQPQHF. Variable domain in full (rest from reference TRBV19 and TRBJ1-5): DGGITQSPKYLFRKEGQNVTLSCEQNLNHDAMYWYRQDPGQGLRLIYYSQIVNDFQKGDIAEGYSVSREKKESFPLTVTSAQKNPTAFYLCASSIDLEGGSNQPQHFGDGTRLSIL.

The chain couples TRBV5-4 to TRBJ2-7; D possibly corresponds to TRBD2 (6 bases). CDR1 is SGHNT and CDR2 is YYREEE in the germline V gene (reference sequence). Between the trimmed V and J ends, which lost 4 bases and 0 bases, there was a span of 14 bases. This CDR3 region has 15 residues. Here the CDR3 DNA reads TGTGCCAGCAGCCTGGCGGGGCAGAGCTCCTACGAGCAGTACTTC. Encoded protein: CASSLAGQSSYEQYF. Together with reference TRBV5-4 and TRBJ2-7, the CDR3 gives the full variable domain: ETGVTQSPTHLIKTRGQQVTLRCSSQSGHNTVSWYQQALGQGPQFIFQYYREEENGRGNFPPRFSGLQFPNYSSELNVNALELDDSALYLCASSLAGQSSYEQYFGPGTRLTVT.

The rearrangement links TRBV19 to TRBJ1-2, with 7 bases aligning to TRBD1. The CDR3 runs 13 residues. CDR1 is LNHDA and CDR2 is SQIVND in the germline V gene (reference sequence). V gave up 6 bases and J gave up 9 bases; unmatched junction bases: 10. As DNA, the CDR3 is TGTGCCAGTAGCCTACGAGGGGGCGTGAGCTACACCTTC. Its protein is CASSLRGGVSYTF. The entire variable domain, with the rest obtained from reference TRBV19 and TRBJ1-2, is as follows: DGGITQSPKYLFRKEGQNVTLSCEQNLNHDAMYWYRQDPGQGLRLIYYSQIVNDFQKGDIAEGYSVSREKKESFPLTVTSAQKNPTAFYLCASSLRGGVSYTFGSGTRLTVV.

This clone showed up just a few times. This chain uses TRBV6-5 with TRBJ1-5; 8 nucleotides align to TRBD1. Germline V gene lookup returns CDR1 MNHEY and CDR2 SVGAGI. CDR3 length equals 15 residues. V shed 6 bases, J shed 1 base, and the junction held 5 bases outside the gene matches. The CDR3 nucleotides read TGTGCCAGCAGGGTACAGGGGGGCAGCAATCAGCCCCAGCATTTT. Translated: CASRVQGGSNQPQHF.

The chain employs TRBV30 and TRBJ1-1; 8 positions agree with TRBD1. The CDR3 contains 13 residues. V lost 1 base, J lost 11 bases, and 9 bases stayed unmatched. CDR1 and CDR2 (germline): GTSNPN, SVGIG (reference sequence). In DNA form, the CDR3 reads TGTGCCTGGAGTGCCGGACAGGGCTTGGTGGCTTTCTTT. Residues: CAWSAGQGLVAFF.

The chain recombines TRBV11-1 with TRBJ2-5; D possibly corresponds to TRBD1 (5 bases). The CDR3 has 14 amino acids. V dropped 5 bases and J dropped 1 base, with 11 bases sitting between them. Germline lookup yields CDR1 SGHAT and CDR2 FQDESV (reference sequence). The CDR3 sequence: CASSLRQSQETQYF. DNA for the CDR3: TGTGCCAGCAGCCTCAGACAGTCCCAAGAGACCCAGTACTTC.

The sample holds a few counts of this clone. The CDR3 is CASSEGTGNSYEQYF. DNA of the CDR3: TGTGCCAGCAGTGAAGGGACAGGCAATTCCTACGAGCAGTACTTC. V usage is TRBV6-4 and J usage is TRBJ2-7, with TRBD1 matching over 8 bases. The CDR3 length is 15 residues. V gave up 3 bases and J gave up 1 base; unmatched junction bases: 5. Germline CDR1 MRHNA, CDR2 SNTAGT.

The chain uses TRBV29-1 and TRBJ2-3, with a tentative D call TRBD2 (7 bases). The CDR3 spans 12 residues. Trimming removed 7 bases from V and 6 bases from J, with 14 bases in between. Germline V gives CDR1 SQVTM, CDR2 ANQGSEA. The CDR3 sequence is CSAGGRGDTQYF. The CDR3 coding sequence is TGCAGCGCGGGGGGCCGGGGGGATACGCAGTATTTT.

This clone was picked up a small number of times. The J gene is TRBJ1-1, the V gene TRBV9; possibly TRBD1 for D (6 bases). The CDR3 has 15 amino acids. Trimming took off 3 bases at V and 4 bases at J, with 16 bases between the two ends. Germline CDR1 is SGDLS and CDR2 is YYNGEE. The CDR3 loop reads CASSAFLTGFTEAFF. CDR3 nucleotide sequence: TGTGCCAGCAGCGCATTTTTAACAGGGTTCACTGAAGCTTTCTTT.

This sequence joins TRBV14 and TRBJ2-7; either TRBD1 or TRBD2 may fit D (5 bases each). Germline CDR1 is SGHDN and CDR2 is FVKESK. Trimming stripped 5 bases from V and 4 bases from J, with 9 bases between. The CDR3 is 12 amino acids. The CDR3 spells CASSWGLYEQYF. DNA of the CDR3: TGTGCCAGCAGCTGGGGGTTATACGAGCAGTACTTC. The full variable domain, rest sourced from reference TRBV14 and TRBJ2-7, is EAGVTQFPSHSVIEKGQTVTLRCDPISGHDNLYWYRRVMGKEIKFLLHFVKESKQDESGMPNNRFLAERTGGTYSTLKVQPAELEDSGVYFCASSWGLYEQYFGPGTRLTVT.

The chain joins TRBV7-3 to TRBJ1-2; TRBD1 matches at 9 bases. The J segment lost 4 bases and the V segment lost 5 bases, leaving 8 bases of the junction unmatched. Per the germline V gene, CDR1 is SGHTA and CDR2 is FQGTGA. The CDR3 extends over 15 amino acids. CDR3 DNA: TGTGCCAGCAGCGTTACAGGGGGCAAGGGCTATGGCTACACCTTC. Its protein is CASSVTGGKGYGYTF. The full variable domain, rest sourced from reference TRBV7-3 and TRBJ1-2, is GAGVSQTPSNKVTEKGKYVELRCDPISGHTALYWYRQSLGQGPEFLIYFQGTGAADDSGLPNDRFFAVRPEGSVSTLKIQRTERGDSAVYLCASSVTGGKGYGYTFGSGTRLTVV.

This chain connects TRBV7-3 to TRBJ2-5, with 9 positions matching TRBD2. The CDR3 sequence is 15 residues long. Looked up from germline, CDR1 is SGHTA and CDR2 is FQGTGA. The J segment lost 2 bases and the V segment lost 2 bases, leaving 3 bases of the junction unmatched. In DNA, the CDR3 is TGTGCCAGCAGCTTAGCTAGCGGGGCGCAAGAGACCCAGTACTTC. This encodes CASSLASGAQETQYF.

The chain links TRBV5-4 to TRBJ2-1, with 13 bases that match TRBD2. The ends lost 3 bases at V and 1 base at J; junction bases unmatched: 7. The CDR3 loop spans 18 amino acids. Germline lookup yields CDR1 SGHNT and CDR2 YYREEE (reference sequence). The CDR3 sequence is CASSWKLAGGRSYNEQFF. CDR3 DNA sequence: TGTGCCAGCAGCTGGAAACTAGCGGGGGGGCGGTCCTACAATGAGCAGTTCTTC. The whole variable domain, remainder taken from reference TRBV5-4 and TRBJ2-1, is ETGVTQSPTHLIKTRGQQVTLRCSSQSGHNTVSWYQQALGQGPQFIFQYYREEENGRGNFPPRFSGLQFPNYSSELNVNALELDDSALYLCASSWKLAGGRSYNEQFFGPGTRLTVL.

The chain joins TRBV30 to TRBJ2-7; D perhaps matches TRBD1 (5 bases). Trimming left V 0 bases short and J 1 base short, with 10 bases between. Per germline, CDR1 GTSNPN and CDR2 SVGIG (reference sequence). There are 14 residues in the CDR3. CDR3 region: CAWSVAGNSYEQYF. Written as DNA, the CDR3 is TGTGCCTGGAGTGTGGCAGGGAATTCCTACGAGCAGTACTTC.

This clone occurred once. CDR3: CASSYGTGDKTGELFF. Written as DNA, the CDR3 is TGTGCCAGCAGTTACGGGACAGGAGATAAAACCGGGGAGCTGTTTTTT. V gene TRBV6-6 combines with J gene TRBJ2-2, with TRBD1 matching over 8 bases. Per the germline V gene, CDR1 is MNHNY and CDR2 is SVGAGI (reference sequence). The V and J ends lost 2 bases and 5 bases, in that order; junction bases with no gene match: 7. The CDR3 loop spans 16 amino acids.

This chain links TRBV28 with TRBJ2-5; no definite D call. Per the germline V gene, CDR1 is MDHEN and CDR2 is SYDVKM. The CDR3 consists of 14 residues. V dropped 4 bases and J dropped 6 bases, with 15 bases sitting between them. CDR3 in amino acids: CASSSATVGKTQYF. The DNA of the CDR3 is TGTGCCAGCAGTTCGGCGACGGTTGGGAAGACCCAGTACTTC.

CDR3 residues: CASSPSVSYNSPLHF. CDR3 coding DNA: TGTGCCAGCAGCCCCTCGGTGAGCTATAATTCACCCCTCCACTTT. The chain employs TRBV7-8 and TRBJ1-6; D remains ambiguous. V was trimmed by 5 bases and J by 3 bases, leaving 11 bases between them. The CDR3 contains 15 residues. CDR1 is SGHVS, CDR2 FQNEAQ, per germline.

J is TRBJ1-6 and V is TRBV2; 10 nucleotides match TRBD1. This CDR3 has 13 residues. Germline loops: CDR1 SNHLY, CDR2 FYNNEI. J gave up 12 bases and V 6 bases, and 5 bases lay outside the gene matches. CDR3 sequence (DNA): TGTGCCAGCAGAGGGACAGGGGAGGGACCCCTCCACTTT. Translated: CASRGTGEGPLHF.

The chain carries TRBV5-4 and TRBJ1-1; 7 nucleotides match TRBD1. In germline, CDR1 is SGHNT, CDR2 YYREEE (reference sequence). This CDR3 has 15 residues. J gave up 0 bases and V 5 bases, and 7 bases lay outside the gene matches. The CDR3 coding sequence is TGTGCCAGCAGACAATGGACAGGAATGAACACTGAAGCTTTCTTT. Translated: CASRQWTGMNTEAFF. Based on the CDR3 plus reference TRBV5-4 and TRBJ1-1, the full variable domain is ETGVTQSPTHLIKTRGQQVTLRCSSQSGHNTVSWYQQALGQGPQFIFQYYREEENGRGNFPPRFSGLQFPNYSSELNVNALELDDSALYLCASRQWTGMNTEAFFGQGTRLTVV.

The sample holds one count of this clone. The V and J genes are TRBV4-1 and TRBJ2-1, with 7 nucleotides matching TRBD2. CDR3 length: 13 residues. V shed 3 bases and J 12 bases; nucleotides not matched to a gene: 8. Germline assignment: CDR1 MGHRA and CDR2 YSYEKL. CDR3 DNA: TGCGCCAGCAGCCAGGGGGACTACGGGGTGCAGTTCTTC. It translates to CASSQGDYGVQFF.

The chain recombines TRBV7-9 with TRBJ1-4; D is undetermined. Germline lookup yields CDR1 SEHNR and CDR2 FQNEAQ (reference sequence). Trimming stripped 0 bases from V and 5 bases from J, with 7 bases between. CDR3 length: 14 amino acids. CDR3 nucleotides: TGTGCCAGCAGCTTAGCGGGCAGAAATGAAAAACTGTTTTTT. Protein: CASSLAGRNEKLFF.

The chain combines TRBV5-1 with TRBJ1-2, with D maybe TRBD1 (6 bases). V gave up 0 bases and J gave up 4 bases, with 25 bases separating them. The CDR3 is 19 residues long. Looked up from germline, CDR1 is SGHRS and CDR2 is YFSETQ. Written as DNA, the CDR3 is TGCGCCAGCAGCTTGGGTCTCAATCCCAAAATCCACAGGGTCTATGGCTACACCTTC. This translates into CASSLGLNPKIHRVYGYTF. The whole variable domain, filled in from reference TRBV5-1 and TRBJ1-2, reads KAGVTQTPRYLIKTRGQQVTLSCSPISGHRSVSWYQQTPGQGLQFLFEYFSETQRNKGNFPGRFSGRQFSNSRSEMNVSTLELGDSALYLCASSLGLNPKIHRVYGYTFGSGTRLTVV.

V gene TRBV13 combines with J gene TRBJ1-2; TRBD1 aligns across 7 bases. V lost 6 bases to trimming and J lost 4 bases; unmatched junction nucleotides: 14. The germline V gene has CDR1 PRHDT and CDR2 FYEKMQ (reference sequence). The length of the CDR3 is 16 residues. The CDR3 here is CASSRAGHRGVYGYTF. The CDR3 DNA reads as TGTGCCAGCAGTAGGGCTGGGCACAGGGGCGTCTATGGCTACACCTTC.

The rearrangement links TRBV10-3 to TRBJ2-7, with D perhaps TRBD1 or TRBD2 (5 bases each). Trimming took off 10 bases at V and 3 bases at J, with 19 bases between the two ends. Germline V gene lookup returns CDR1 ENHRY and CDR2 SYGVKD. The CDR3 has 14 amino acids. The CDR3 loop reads CATLPGTVDYEQYF. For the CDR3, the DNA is TGTGCCACCCTCCCCGGGACGGTAGACTACGAGCAGTACTTC.

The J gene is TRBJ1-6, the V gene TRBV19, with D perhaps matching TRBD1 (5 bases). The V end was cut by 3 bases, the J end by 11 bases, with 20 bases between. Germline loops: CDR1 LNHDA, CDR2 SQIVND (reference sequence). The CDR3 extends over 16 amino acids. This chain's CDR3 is CASSIGVGTVQPPLHF. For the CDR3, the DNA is TGTGCCAGTAGTATTGGGGTAGGGACCGTACAACCACCCCTCCACTTT.

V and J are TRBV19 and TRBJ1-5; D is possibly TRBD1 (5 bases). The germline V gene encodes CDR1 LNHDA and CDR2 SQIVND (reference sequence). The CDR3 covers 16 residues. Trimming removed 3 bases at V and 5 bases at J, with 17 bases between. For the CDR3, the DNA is TGTGCCAGTAGTATTTCGGCGGGCCAGGGCTATCAGCCCCAGCATTTT. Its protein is CASSISAGQGYQPQHF. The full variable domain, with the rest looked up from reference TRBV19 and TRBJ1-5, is DGGITQSPKYLFRKEGQNVTLSCEQNLNHDAMYWYRQDPGQGLRLIYYSQIVNDFQKGDIAEGYSVSREKKESFPLTVTSAQKNPTAFYLCASSISAGQGYQPQHFGDGTRLSIL.

This CDR3 is CAIRGASGNTGELFF. The CDR3 DNA follows: TGTGCCATTAGAGGGGCTAGCGGTAACACCGGGGAGCTGTTTTTT. The chain recombines TRBV28 with TRBJ2-2; 7 nucleotides match TRBD2. The CDR3 has 15 residues. Germline V gene sequence: CDR1 MDHEN, CDR2 SYDVKM. V lost 10 bases to trimming and J lost 2 bases; unmatched junction nucleotides: 10.

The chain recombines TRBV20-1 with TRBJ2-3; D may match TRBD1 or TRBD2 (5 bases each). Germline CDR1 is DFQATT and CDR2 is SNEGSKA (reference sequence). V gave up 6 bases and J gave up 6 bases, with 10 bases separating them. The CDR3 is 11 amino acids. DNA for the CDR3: TGCAGTGCCGGGGACGGCGATACGCAGTATTTT. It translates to CSAGDGDTQYF.

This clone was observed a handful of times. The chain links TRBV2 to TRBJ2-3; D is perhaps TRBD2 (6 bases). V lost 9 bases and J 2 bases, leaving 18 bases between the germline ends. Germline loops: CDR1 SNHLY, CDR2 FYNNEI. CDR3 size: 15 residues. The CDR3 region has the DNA TGTGCCAGTGGAGGGGCGTCCTCGGTCACAGATACGCAGTATTTT. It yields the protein CASGGASSVTDTQYF.

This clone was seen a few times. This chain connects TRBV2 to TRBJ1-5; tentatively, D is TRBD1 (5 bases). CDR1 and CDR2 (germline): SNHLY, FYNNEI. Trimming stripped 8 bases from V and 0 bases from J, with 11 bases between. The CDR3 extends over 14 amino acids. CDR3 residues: CASCGDSSNQPQHF. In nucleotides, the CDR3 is TGTGCCAGCTGCGGAGACAGTAGCAATCAGCCCCAGCATTTT.

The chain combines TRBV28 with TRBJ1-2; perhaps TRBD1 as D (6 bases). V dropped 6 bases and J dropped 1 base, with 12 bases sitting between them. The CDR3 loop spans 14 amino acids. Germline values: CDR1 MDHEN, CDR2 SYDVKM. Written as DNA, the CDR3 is TGTGCCAGCAGCCGCCACAGGGATAACTATGGCTACACCTTC. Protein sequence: CASSRHRDNYGYTF.

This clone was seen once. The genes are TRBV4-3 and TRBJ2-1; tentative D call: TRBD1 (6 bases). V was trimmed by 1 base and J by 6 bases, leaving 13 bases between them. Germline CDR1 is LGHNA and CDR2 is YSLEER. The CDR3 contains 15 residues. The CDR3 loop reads CASSQGWGPVNEQFF. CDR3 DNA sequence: TGCGCCAGCAGCCAAGGGTGGGGGCCCGTCAATGAGCAGTTCTTC.